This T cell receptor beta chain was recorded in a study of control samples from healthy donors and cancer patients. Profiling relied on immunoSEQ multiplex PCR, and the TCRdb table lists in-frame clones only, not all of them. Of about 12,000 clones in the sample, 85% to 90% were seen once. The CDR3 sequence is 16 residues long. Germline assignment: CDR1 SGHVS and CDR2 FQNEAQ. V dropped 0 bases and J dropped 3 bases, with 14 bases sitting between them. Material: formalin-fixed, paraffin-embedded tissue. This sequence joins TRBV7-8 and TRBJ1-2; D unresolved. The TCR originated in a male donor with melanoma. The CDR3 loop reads CASSLAHGRPDYGYTF. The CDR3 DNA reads TGTGCCAGCAGCTTAGCGCATGGGCGCCCGGACTATGGCTACACCTTC.